The next 15 T cell receptor beta chains were all read from a single sample in a study of blood T cell repertoires in COVID-19. Using immunoSEQ multiplex PCR, the repertoire was profiled, and TCRdb retains in-frame clones only, with some absent. The table includes about 370,000 clones, 80% to 90% detected once. Sequencing was carried out using PBMCs or T cells enriched from blood (not recorded which). The receptors shown here come from a man aged 18 to 29 who had recovered from COVID-19.

The chain has TRBV12-5 and TRBJ2-5, with 9 bases aligning to TRBD1. The CDR3 runs to 14 residues. The ends lost 1 base at V and 4 bases at J; junction bases unmatched: 1. Germline assignment: CDR1 LGHNT and CDR2 FRNRAP. CDR3: CASGLGQGGETQYF. The CDR3 region has the DNA TGTGCTAGTGGTTTGGGACAGGGGGGAGAGACCCAGTACTTC.

The J gene is TRBJ2-1, the V gene TRBV3-1 (or the pseudogene TRBV3-2); TRBD2 matches 11 bases. Germline-derived CDR1 and CDR2 are LGHDT and YNNKEL (reference sequence). The J segment lost 7 bases and the V segment lost 4 bases, leaving 3 bases of the junction unmatched. There are 14 residues in the CDR3. DNA for the CDR3: TGTGCCAGCAGCCTAGCGGGGGGGATTAATGAGCAGTTCTTC. Translating gives CASSLAGGINEQFF.

The chain couples TRBV18 to TRBJ2-3; D is possibly TRBD2 (6 bases). The CDR3 sequence is 16 residues long. Germline V CDR1 and CDR2: KGHSH, LQKENI. Trimming removed 2 bases at V and 0 bases at J, with 12 bases between. In DNA, the CDR3 is TGTGCCAGCTCACCATTGGCGGGAACCAGCACAGATACGCAGTATTTT. It codes for CASSPLAGTSTDTQYF.

The genes are TRBV7-9 and TRBJ1-1; a possible D gene is TRBD1 (5 bases). Trimming stripped 5 bases from V and 5 bases from J, with 12 bases between. The CDR3 is 13 residues long. Per the germline V gene, CDR1 is SEHNR and CDR2 is FQNEAQ (reference sequence). The CDR3 spells CASSPRSGTEAFF. The CDR3 coding sequence is TGTGCCAGCAGCCCGCGATCAGGGACTGAAGCTTTCTTT.

This sequence joins TRBV12-3 or TRBV12-4 and TRBJ1-2; TRBD1 agrees at 7 bases. V dropped 6 bases and J dropped 8; count of bases not matched to a gene: 6. The CDR3 loop spans 12 amino acids. The DNA for the CDR3 is TGTGCCAGCAGGGGGACAGAAGGGGGCTACACCTTC. Translated: CASRGTEGGYTF.

The chain joins TRBV5-1 to TRBJ2-7; TRBD2 might be the D (5 bases). The ends were cut back, 4 bases at V and 2 bases at J, with 10 bases in the middle. Germline CDR1 and CDR2: SGHRS and YFSETQ. The length of the CDR3 is 13 residues. CDR3 in DNA: TGCGCCAGCAGCGAGGGTTCGGCCTACGAGCAGTACTTC. It yields the protein CASSEGSAYEQYF. The whole variable domain, remainder taken from reference TRBV5-1 and TRBJ2-7, is KAGVTQTPRYLIKTRGQQVTLSCSPISGHRSVSWYQQTPGQGLQFLFEYFSETQRNKGNFPGRFSGRQFSNSRSEMNVSTLELGDSALYLCASSEGSAYEQYFGPGTRLTVT.

The chain combines TRBV6-2 or TRBV6-3 with TRBJ2-1; TRBD2 matches 8 bases. Germline CDR1 reads MNHEY; CDR2 reads SVGEGT. The V segment lost 2 bases and the J segment 3 bases; nucleotides outside the gene matches: 18. The CDR3 runs to 20 residues. The CDR3 bases are TGTGCCAGCAGTTACCACTCGAGCGGGGGCCGGGAGGGGATCTACAATGAGCAGTTCTTC. The encoded protein is CASSYHSSGGREGIYNEQFF.

The rearrangement joins TRBV4-1 to TRBJ2-1; D is uncertain. The CDR3 is made up of 14 amino acids. Trimming pared 2 bases from V and 5 bases from J, leaving 10 bases between. Germline loops: CDR1 MGHRA, CDR2 YSYEKL. As DNA, the CDR3 is TGCGCCAGCAGCCAAACAGATGTCCACAATGAGCAGTTCTTC. It is translated as CASSQTDVHNEQFF.

In this sample, this clone turned up once. The V gene is TRBV6-1, the J gene TRBJ2-2; D possibly corresponds to TRBD1 (5 bases). Germline V gene sequence: CDR1 MNHNS, CDR2 SASEGT. The V end was cut by 0 bases, the J end by 7 bases, with 12 bases between. This CDR3 has 15 residues. The chain's CDR3 is CASSEATGEIGELFF. The CDR3 coding sequence is TGTGCCAGCAGTGAAGCCACAGGAGAAATCGGGGAGCTGTTTTTT.

This clone was seen once. The genes are TRBV5-1 and TRBJ1-3; 11 bases map to TRBD1. The germline V gene has CDR1 SGHRS and CDR2 YFSETQ. Unmatched junction bases numbered 9, after V lost 4 bases and J lost 0 bases. The CDR3 sequence is 18 residues long. The CDR3 loop reads CASSRAPGTGGSGNTIYF. The DNA of the CDR3 is TGCGCCAGCAGCCGGGCCCCGGGGACAGGGGGCTCTGGAAACACCATATATTTT.

The chain links TRBV19 to TRBJ1-1; no reliable D call. Per germline, CDR1 LNHDA and CDR2 SQIVND (reference sequence). The CDR3 spans 16 residues. Trimming cost V 2 bases and J 2 bases, with 15 bases left between them. CDR3 coding DNA: TGTGCCAGTAGTATATTCGTATTTACTACCAACACTGAAGCTTTCTTT. Amino acids: CASSIFVFTTNTEAFF.

This clone was observed once. In nucleotides, the CDR3 is TGTGCCAGCTCACCTAGACAGGGACTCCTCTACGAGCAGTACTTC. This codes for CASSPRQGLLYEQYF. The chain combines TRBV18 with TRBJ2-7; a weak D match, TRBD1 (7 bases). Trimming left V 3 bases short and J 3 bases short, with 15 bases between. The CDR3 consists of 15 residues. Germline V gives CDR1 KGHSH, CDR2 LQKENI.

The sample holds one count of this clone. The chain joins TRBV3-1 (or the pseudogene TRBV3-2) to TRBJ2-2; the D gene is possibly TRBD2 (5 bases). CDR1 is LGHDT, CDR2 YNNKEL, per germline (reference sequence). With 5 bases removed from V and 6 bases from J, the gap between germline ends came to 10 bases. The CDR3 sequence is 13 residues long. The CDR3: CASSTRVPGELFF. Written as DNA, the CDR3 is TGTGCCAGCAGCACGAGGGTCCCCGGGGAGCTGTTTTTT.

The chain has TRBV5-1 and TRBJ2-7; weak D call: TRBD1 (5 bases). Trimming shortened V by 1 base and J by 4 bases, and 9 bases separated the two germline ends. The germline gives CDR1 SGHRS, CDR2 YFSETQ. This CDR3 spans 13 amino acids. The CDR3: CASSLTGLYEQYF. The CDR3, as DNA: TGCGCCAGCAGCTTGACAGGTTTATACGAGCAGTACTTC.

The CDR3 DNA is TGCGCCAGCACGATCAATGCCGGGGACTGGGGCTACACCTTC. It is translated as CASTINAGDWGYTF. This chain uses TRBV5-1 with TRBJ1-2; a possible D gene is TRBD1 (5 bases). The CDR3 sequence is 14 residues long. Trimming took off 6 bases at V and 8 bases at J, with 20 bases between the two ends. Germline CDR1 and CDR2: SGHRS and YFSETQ.